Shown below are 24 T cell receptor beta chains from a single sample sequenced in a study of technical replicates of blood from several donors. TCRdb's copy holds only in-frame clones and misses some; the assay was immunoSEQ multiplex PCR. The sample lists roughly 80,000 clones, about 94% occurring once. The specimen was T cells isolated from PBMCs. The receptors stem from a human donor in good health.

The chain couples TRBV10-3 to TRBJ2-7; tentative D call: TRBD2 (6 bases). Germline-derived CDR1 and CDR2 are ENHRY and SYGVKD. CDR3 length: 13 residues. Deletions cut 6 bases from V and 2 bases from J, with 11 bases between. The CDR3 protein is CAIRGGEPYEQYF. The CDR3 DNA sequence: TGTGCCATCAGGGGCGGGGAGCCCTACGAGCAGTACTTC.

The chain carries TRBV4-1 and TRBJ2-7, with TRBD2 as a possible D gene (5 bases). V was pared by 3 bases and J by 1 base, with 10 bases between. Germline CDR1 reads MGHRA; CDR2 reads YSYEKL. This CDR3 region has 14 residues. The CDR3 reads CASSQRTESYEQYF. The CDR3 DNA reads TGCGCCAGCAGCCAGCGGACTGAGTCCTACGAGCAGTACTTC.

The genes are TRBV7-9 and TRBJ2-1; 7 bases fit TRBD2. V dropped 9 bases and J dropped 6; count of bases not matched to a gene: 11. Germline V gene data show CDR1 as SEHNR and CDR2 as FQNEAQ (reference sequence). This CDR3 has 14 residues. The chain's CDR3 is CASILAASSNEQFF. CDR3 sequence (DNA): TGTGCCAGTATCCTAGCGGCTAGTTCCAATGAGCAGTTCTTC.

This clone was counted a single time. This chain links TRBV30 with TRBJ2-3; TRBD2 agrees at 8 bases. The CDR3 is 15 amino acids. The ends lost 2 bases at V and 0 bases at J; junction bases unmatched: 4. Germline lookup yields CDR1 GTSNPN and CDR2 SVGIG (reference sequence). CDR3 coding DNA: TGTGCCTGGAGTCGGACTAGCTTTAGCACAGATACGCAGTATTTT. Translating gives CAWSRTSFSTDTQYF.

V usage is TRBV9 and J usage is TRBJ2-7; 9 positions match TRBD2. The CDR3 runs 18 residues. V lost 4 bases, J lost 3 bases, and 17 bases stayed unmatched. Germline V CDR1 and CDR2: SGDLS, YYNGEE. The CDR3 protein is CASSPHPGMAGGHYEQYF. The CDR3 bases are TGTGCCAGCAGCCCTCATCCCGGGATGGCGGGAGGGCACTACGAGCAGTACTTC.

The DNA for the CDR3 is TGTGCCTGGGACAGGGCGAACACTGAAGCTTTCTTT. Protein: CAWDRANTEAFF. The chain links TRBV30 to TRBJ1-1; 7 bases are a match to TRBD1. In germline, CDR1 is GTSNPN, CDR2 SVGIG (reference sequence). V lost 5 bases to trimming and J lost 1 base; unmatched junction nucleotides: 1. This CDR3 comprises 12 residues.

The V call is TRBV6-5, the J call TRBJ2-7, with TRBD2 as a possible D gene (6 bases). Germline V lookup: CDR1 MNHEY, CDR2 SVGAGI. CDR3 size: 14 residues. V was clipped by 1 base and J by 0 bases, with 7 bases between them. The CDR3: CASSYLGGSYEQYF. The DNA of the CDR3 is TGTGCCAGCAGTTACTTGGGGGGCTCCTACGAGCAGTACTTC.

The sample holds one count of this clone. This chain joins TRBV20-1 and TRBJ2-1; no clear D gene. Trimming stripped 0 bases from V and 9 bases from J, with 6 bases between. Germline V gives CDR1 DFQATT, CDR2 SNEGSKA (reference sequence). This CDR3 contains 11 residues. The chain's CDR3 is CSARDAPEQFF. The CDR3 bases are TGCAGTGCTAGAGATGCGCCTGAGCAGTTCTTC.

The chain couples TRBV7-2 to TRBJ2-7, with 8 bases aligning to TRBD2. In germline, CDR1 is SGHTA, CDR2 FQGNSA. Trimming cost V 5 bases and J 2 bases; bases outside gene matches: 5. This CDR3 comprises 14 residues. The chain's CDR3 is CASSRGGRTYEQYF. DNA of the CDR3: TGTGCCAGCAGCCGGGGGGGGAGAACCTACGAGCAGTACTTC.

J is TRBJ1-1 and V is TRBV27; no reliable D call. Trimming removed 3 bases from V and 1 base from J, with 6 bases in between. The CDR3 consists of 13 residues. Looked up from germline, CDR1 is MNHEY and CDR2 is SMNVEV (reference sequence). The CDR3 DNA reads TGTGCCAGCAGTTTCACCAGGAACACTGAAGCTTTCTTT. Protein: CASSFTRNTEAFF.

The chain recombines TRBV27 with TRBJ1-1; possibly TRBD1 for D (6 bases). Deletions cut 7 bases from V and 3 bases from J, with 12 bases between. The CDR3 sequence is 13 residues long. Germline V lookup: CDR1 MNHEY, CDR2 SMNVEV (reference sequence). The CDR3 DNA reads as TGTGCCAGCACTACAGGGTCGGACACTGAAGCTTTCTTT. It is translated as CASTTGSDTEAFF.

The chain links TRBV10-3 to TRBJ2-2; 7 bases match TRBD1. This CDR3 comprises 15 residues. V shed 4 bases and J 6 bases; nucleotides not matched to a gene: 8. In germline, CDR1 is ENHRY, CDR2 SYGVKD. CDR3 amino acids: CAISAVTGMAGELFF. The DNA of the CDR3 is TGTGCCATCAGTGCGGTGACAGGGATGGCCGGGGAGCTGTTTTTT.

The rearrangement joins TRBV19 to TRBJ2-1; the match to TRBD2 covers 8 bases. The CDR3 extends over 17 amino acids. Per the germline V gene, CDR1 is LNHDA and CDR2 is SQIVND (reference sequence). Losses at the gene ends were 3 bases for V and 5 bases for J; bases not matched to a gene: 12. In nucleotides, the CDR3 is TGTGCCAGTAGTATCCCCCCCTTAGCGGGACCCGACAATGAGCAGTTCTTC. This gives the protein CASSIPPLAGPDNEQFF.

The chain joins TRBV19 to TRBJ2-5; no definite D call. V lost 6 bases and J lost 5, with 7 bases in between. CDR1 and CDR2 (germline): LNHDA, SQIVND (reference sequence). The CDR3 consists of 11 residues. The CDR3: CASRVRETQYF. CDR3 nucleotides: TGTGCCAGTAGAGTCAGGGAGACCCAGTACTTC.

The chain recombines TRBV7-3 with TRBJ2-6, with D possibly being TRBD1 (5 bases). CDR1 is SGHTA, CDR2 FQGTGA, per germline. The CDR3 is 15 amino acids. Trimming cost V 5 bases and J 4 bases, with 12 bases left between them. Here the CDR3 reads CASSPGSGGANVLTF. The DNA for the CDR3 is TGTGCCAGCAGCCCAGGGTCTGGAGGGGCCAACGTCCTGACTTTC.

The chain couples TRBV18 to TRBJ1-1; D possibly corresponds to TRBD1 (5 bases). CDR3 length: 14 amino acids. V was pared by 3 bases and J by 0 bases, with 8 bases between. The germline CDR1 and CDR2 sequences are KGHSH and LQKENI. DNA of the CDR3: TGTGCCAGCTCACCTACGGGGGTGAACACTGAAGCTTTCTTT. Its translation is CASSPTGVNTEAFF.

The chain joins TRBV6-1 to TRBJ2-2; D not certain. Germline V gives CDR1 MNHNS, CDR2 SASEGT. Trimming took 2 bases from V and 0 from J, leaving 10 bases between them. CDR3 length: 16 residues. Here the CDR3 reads CASSENTVANTGELFF. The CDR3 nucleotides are TGTGCCAGCAGTGAAAATACAGTCGCGAACACCGGGGAGCTGTTTTTT.

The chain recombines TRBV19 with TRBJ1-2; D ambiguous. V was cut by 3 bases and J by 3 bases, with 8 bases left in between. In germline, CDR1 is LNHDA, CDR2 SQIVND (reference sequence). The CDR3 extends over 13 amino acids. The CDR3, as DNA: TGTGCCAGTAGTATCGCCGGAGACTATGGCTACACCTTC. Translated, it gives CASSIAGDYGYTF.

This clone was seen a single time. In DNA form, the CDR3 reads TGCGCCAGCAGCTTGGACCCAGGGGGTGGGACTGAAGCTTTCTTT. Translated, it gives CASSLDPGGGTEAFF. J is TRBJ1-1 and V is TRBV5-1, with 7 bases matching TRBD1. J gave up 5 bases and V 0 bases, and 7 bases lay outside the gene matches. The CDR3 runs to 15 residues. CDR1 and CDR2 (germline): SGHRS, YFSETQ. The whole variable domain, remainder taken from reference TRBV5-1 and TRBJ1-1, is KAGVTQTPRYLIKTRGQQVTLSCSPISGHRSVSWYQQTPGQGLQFLFEYFSETQRNKGNFPGRFSGRQFSNSRSEMNVSTLELGDSALYLCASSLDPGGGTEAFFGQGTRLTVV.

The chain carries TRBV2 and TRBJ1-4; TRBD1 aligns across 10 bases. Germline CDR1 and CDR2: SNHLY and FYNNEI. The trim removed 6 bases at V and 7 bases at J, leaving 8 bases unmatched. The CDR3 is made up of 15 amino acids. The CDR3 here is CASRPGQGGSEKLFF. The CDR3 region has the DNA TGTGCCAGCAGACCCGGACAGGGGGGTAGTGAAAAACTGTTTTTT.

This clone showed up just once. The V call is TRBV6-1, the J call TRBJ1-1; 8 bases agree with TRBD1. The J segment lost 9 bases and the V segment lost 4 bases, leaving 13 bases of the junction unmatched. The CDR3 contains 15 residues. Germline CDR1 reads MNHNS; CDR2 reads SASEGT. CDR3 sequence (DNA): TGTGCCAGCAGTGTTTTGACAGGGGCCGAGGGACAAGCTTTCTTT. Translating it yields CASSVLTGAEGQAFF.

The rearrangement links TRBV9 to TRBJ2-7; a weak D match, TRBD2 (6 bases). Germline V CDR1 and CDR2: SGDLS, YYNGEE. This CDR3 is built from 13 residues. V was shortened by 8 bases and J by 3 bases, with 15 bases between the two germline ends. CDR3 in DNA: TGTGCCAGTGGGGGACTGAACCACTACGAGCAGTACTTC. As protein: CASGGLNHYEQYF.

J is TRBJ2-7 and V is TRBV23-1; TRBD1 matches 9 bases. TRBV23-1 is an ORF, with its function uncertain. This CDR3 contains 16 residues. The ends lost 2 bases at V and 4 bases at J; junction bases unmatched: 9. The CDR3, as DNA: TGCGCCAGCAGTCAAGCTGGGGGACAGGGCTTTTACGAGCAGTACTTC. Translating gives CASSQAGGQGFYEQYF.

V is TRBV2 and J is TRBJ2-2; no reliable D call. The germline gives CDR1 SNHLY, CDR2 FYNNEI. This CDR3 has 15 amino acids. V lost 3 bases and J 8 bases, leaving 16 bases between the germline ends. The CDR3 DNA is TGTGCCAGCAGTGAGGATTACAGAGCTGCTGGGGAGCTGTTTTTT. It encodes CASSEDYRAAGELFF.